This T cell receptor (beta chain) was recovered during a study of blood T cells in healthy people across ages (dated by TCRdb to the mid-2010s). Some background on the complete study: In model experiments, roughly one uniquely barcoded TCR beta cDNA molecule per two T cells was captured by template switching. To avoid experimental bias, donors of different ages were randomly spread across the sequencing lanes. The donors were divided into four age groups: young (average around 16 years), middle-aged (around 41), aged (about 62) and long-lived (about 80). Using the same blood draw, the study looked at two additional independent replicas of 1 million unique cDNA reads for two donors, one aged 18 to 30 and the other aged 80 or older. The study measured age-related changes in TCR beta repertoire diversity using deep sequencing normalized with unique cDNA molecular identifiers.

Receptor libraries were prepared by 5' RACE. The run used an Illumina HiSeq 2500. A second 7 to 11 cycle PCR used a sample-barcoded 5' primer and a J-beta primer mix. A template-switch 5' adaptor carrying 12 random nucleotides introduced a unique molecular identifier onto each TCR beta cDNA molecule. Each sample yielded at least 2.5 million CDR3-containing paired-end reads. First-strand cDNA was synthesized from all RNA with the Mint cDNA synthesis kit, primed by a TRBC-specific oligonucleotide. Following uracil-DNA glycosylase treatment, all cDNA underwent a first 18-cycle PCR with the universal primers M1SS and BC2_uni_R. Under the source paper's analysis protocol: For normalization, 1 million high-quality reads, each with a distinct molecular identifier, were randomly selected from each sample. Instead of being binned into consensus sequences, reads with shared molecular identifiers were discarded. MiTCR, set to a Q25 quality threshold and the strictest error-elimination algorithm, was used for CDR3 identification, clonotype clustering and error correction. A nonparametric unseen species model with Euler transformation was used to estimate lower-bound total TCR beta diversity. TCRdb's own reprocessing of the public reads used fastp at Q25 and MiXCR and kept productive beta chains. Every entry covers one CDR3 protein and lists the most common genes and DNA from its rows. These V and J calls derive from TCRdb rather than the authors' analysis. This sample has hundreds of thousands of distinct CDR3 sequences in its table, and approximately 29% of those were observed once. About 16% of the sample rests with the top ten.

Worth noting for this clonotype: Its binding antigen is unknown. The sample holds no much larger clone one base away, and base qualities are not on file.

The investigation overall reported the following: Estimates of total diversity based on one million sequenced T cells were considered lower bounds and underestimates. Observed TCR beta diversity correlated strongly with the percentage of naive T cells measured by flow cytometry. Compared with the aged group, more naive CD4+ T cells, fewer expanded clones and increased TCR diversity were shown by the long-lived group, suggesting age selection. Bulk unsorted PBMC profiling prevented conclusive comparison of naive and antigen-experienced compartments. As age increased, observed TCR beta diversity per million T cells dropped in a roughly linear way, and a significant reduction was already evident by age 40. Donor CMV infection status was unknown, potentially confounding age-related changes in expanded clonotypes.

From the cysteine through the phenylalanine, the CDR3 covers 14 amino acids. Solely the CDR3 DNA is kept, with 42 bases framed from the first base. CDR1 and CDR2 (KGHDR, SFDVKD) derive from the germline V gene. At the junction V is shortened by 3 bases and J by 9 bases; bases outside the gene matches: 6. The donors were under 40 Caucasian individuals from Russia, aged roughly 6 to 100 years, who were systemically healthy. Around 9.9 milliliters of peripheral blood were collected from each donor into EDTA-treated Vacutainer tubes. Ficoll-Paque density-gradient centrifugation was used to isolate PBMCs, with at least 7 million per sample. Total RNA was extracted from PBMCs with Trizol reagent, with at least 6 micrograms obtained per sample. For every donor, flow cytometry on a PBMC aliquot measured the percentage of naive CD45RAhigh/CD27high T cells.

The TCR was taken from a woman at least 80 years old in good health. Donor details come from another sample of the same person, matched by shared clones. The sequence links TRBV24-1 to TRBJ2-1; 8 nucleotides in the junction match TRBD1. Material for sequencing was blood. The CDR3 reads CATSDDGTGSEQFF. The nucleotides read TGTGCCACCAGTGATGACGGGACAGGTAGTGAGCAGTTCTTC.